These 31 T cell receptor beta chains were all obtained from the same sample, sequenced in a study of regulatory T cells in long-lasting Graves disease. Researchers made TCR beta libraries by using iRepertoire HTBI primers and running Arm-PCR on CDR3 regions. TCRdb used MiXCR to reprocess the multiplex PCR reads, holding one entry per CDR3 protein. Here the sample spans 350,000 to 500,000 distinct CDR3 sequences, around 15% being singletons. As for time point: newly diagnosed GD, antithyroid drugs for less than 3 months. Extracted PBMC RNA gave rise to the TCR library. These records were also assigned to another study, of T cells in Graves' hyperthyroidism and ophthalmopathy.

Here the sequenced sample was peripheral blood mononuclear cells (PBMCs), taken at new diagnosis, from a patient treated with antithyroid drugs. Every receptor here comes from a woman in her forties or fifties with Graves disease.

Concerning this clonotype itself: One end of the junction fails to match germline, which may point to a read error. This chain links TRBV19 with TRBJ1-3; D remains unclear. The CDR3 contains 17 residues. Germline V gene lookup returns CDR1 LNHDA and CDR2 SQIVND (reference sequence). CDR3 coding DNA: TGTACCAGTAGTATTGTGGCCGCAGGATCCCCTGGAAACACCATATATTTT. It yields the protein CTSSIVAAGSPGNTIYF.

The rearrangement joins TRBV9 to TRBJ2-1; D is possibly TRBD2 (5 bases). V dropped 0 bases and J dropped 4 bases, with 11 bases sitting between them. The length of the CDR3 is 15 residues. CDR1 is SGDLS, CDR2 YYNGEE, per germline. CDR3 sequence reads: CASSVVASFYNEQFF. The DNA of the CDR3 is TGTGCCAGCAGCGTAGTGGCTAGCTTTTACAATGAGCAGTTCTTC.

This clonotype was recorded many times. The chain recombines TRBV28 with TRBJ2-6; TRBD1 is a possible D gene (5 bases). In germline, CDR1 is MDHEN, CDR2 SYDVKM. This CDR3 spans 15 amino acids. Trimming took off 5 bases at V and 4 bases at J, with 12 bases between the two ends. The CDR3 spells CASSEQVTGANVLTF. The CDR3 bases are TGTGCCAGCAGTGAACAGGTCACCGGGGCCAACGTCCTGACTTTC.

The chain employs TRBV5-1 and TRBJ2-2; 14 nucleotides agree with TRBD2. The CDR3 runs to 17 residues. The junction had 6 bases not matched to a gene; V was cut back by 4 bases and J by 4 bases. CDR1 is SGHRS, CDR2 YFSETQ, per germline. The CDR3 is CASSPRLAGGSTGELFF. The CDR3 region has the DNA TGCGCCAGCAGCCCACGACTAGCGGGAGGGAGCACCGGGGAGCTGTTTTTT. Using reference TRBV5-1 and TRBJ2-2 for the parts outside the CDR3, the full variable domain is KAGVTQTPRYLIKTRGQQVTLSCSPISGHRSVSWYQQTPGQGLQFLFEYFSETQRNKGNFPGRFSGRQFSNSRSEMNVSTLELGDSALYLCASSPRLAGGSTGELFFGEGSRLTVL.

This clonotype was counted ten times or more. The chain joins TRBV12-3 or TRBV12-4 to TRBJ2-7, with 11 nucleotides matching TRBD2. The junction had 6 bases not matched to a gene; V was cut back by 7 bases and J by 1 base. This CDR3 comprises 15 residues. CDR3 sequence reads: CASTIAGGRSYEQYF. The CDR3, as DNA: TGTGCCAGCACGATAGCGGGAGGGCGTTCCTACGAGCAGTACTTC.

This clonotype was observed many times. The rearrangement uses TRBV11-2 and TRBJ2-5, with 7 nucleotides matching TRBD1. This CDR3 contains 14 residues. J was trimmed by 4 bases and V by 4 bases; bases with no gene match: 6. Germline V lookup: CDR1 SGHAT, CDR2 FQNNGV. For the CDR3, the DNA is TGTGCCAGCAGCTCCGACAGGGTGGGAGAGACCCAGTACTTC. It translates to CASSSDRVGETQYF.

This clonotype was detected many times. The chain recombines TRBV9 with TRBJ2-5; TRBD2 matches 8 bases. The CDR3 covers 15 residues. Germline assignment: CDR1 SGDLS and CDR2 YYNGEE. The V gene end was trimmed by 6 bases and the J gene end by 1 base; junction bases not matched to a gene: 8. The CDR3, as DNA: TGTGCCAGCAACCTCGGGGGGGCCCCCCAAGAGACCCAGTACTTC. Protein product: CASNLGGAPQETQYF.

This clonotype was seen at least ten times. The J gene is TRBJ1-1, the V gene TRBV14; 9 bases map to TRBD1. CDR1 and CDR2 (germline): SGHDN, FVKESK. This CDR3 is built from 18 residues. Germline trimming cut 4 bases from V and 0 bases from J; bases unmatched to any gene: 12. The CDR3 region has the DNA TGTGCCAGCAGCCGTACCGGGACAGGGCATGCTATGAACACTGAAGCTTTCTTT. Translation: CASSRTGTGHAMNTEAFF. The full variable domain, rest sourced from reference TRBV14 and TRBJ1-1, is EAGVTQFPSHSVIEKGQTVTLRCDPISGHDNLYWYRRVMGKEIKFLLHFVKESKQDESGMPNNRFLAERTGGTYSTLKVQPAELEDSGVYFCASSRTGTGHAMNTEAFFGQGTRLTVV.

J is TRBJ2-2 and V is TRBV11-2; no firm D call. The CDR3 sequence is 17 residues long. Germline V lookup: CDR1 SGHAT, CDR2 FQNNGV. The V end lost 3 bases, the J end lost 0 bases, and 14 bases lay between the germline ends. CDR3 region: CASSFPQATANTGELFF. CDR3 nucleotide sequence: TGTGCCAGCAGCTTCCCCCAGGCGACCGCGAACACCGGGGAGCTGTTTTTT. Drawing the rest from reference TRBV11-2 and TRBJ2-2, the complete variable domain is EAGVAQSPRYKIIEKRQSVAFWCNPISGHATLYWYQQILGQGPKLLIQFQNNGVVDDSQLPKDRFSAERLKGVDSTLKIQPAKLEDSAVYLCASSFPQATANTGELFFGEGSRLTVL.

This clonotype came up many times. This chain uses TRBV6-1 with TRBJ2-7; 9 nucleotides align to TRBD1. Germline V gene data show CDR1 as MNHNS and CDR2 as SASEGT. The V segment lost 10 bases and the J segment 3 bases; nucleotides outside the gene matches: 10. The CDR3 is made up of 14 amino acids. CDR3 amino acids: CATLPGQGFYEQYF. The CDR3 DNA sequence: TGTGCCACCTTACCGGGACAGGGTTTCTACGAGCAGTACTTC.

This clonotype was counted at least ten times. This rearrangement joins TRBV16 to TRBJ2-7; 11 bases align to TRBD1. V was pared by 3 bases and J by 3 bases, with 7 bases of the junction left unmatched. CDR3 size: 16 residues. Per germline, CDR1 KGHSY and CDR2 FQNENV. As DNA, the CDR3 is TGTGCCAGCAGCCAGAGGGCCGGGACAGGGGGCTACGAGCAGTACTTC. It translates to CASSQRAGTGGYEQYF.

This clonotype was counted between two and nine times. A much more abundant neighbour one base away suggests this may be a read error. The chain employs TRBV11-2 and TRBJ2-7; D may be TRBD2 (5 bases). The germline V gene encodes CDR1 SGHAT and CDR2 FQNNGV. This CDR3 is built from 14 residues. Between the trimmed V and J ends, which lost 5 bases and 3 bases, there was a span of 14 bases. The CDR3 is CASSPTQRSYEQYF. CDR3 nucleotides: TGTGCCAGCAGCCCGACACAGCGGAGCTACGAGCAGTACTTC.

In this sample, this clonotype turned up many times. The chain carries TRBV15 and TRBJ1-6; TRBD1 agrees at 7 bases. CDR1 and CDR2 (germline): LNHNV, YYDKDF (reference sequence). The V and J ends lost 3 bases and 8 bases, in that order; junction bases with no gene match: 7. The CDR3 consists of 15 residues. The CDR3 reads CATSSTGATYSPLHF. The CDR3 nucleotides are TGTGCCACCAGCAGTACAGGGGCAACTTATTCACCCCTCCACTTT.

This clonotype was found many times. The chain is built from TRBV28 and TRBJ2-7, with 7 nucleotides matching TRBD2. The CDR3 is made up of 14 amino acids. Losses at the gene ends were 11 bases for V and 0 bases for J; bases not matched to a gene: 10. Germline-derived CDR1 and CDR2 are MDHEN and SYDVKM. The CDR3 DNA sequence: TGTGCCTCCCGGGGGTCTAGCGGCTCCTACGAGCAGTACTTC. This encodes CASRGSSGSYEQYF. The full variable domain, with the rest looked up from reference TRBV28 and TRBJ2-7, is DVKVTQSSRYLVKRTGEKVFLECVQDMDHENMFWYRQDPGLGLRLIYFSYDVKMKEKGDIPEGYSVSREKKERFSLILESASTNQTSMYLCASRGSSGSYEQYFGPGTRLTVT.

This clonotype was seen more than once but under ten times. The V and J genes are TRBV7-9 and TRBJ2-7; either TRBD1 or TRBD2 may supply D (5 bases each). This CDR3 is built from 13 residues. CDR1 and CDR2 from the germline V gene are SEHNR and FQNEAQ (reference sequence). Trimming removed 0 bases from V and 12 bases from J, with 15 bases in between. The CDR3 loop reads CASSLAKGKGTYF. In DNA form, the CDR3 reads TGTGCCAGCAGCTTAGCGAAGGGGAAAGGGACGTACTTC. Filled out from reference TRBV7-9 and TRBJ2-7, the complete variable domain reads DTGVSQNPRHKITKRGQNVTFRCDPISEHNRLYWYRQTLGQGPEFLTYFQNEAQLEKSRLLSDRFSAERPKGSFSTLEIQRTEQGDSAMYLCASSLAKGKGTYFGPGTRLTVT.

With regard to this clonotype: Compared with germline, one end of the junction differs, possibly owing to a read error. V and J are TRBV20-1 and TRBJ2-5, with D possibly matching TRBD2 (6 bases). CDR1 is DFQATT, CDR2 SNEGSKA, per germline (reference sequence). This CDR3 has 15 residues. The CDR3 DNA reads TGCAGTACTAGGTCGGGAGACGGCGATAGGGAGACCCAGTACTTC. It is translated as CSTRSGDGDRETQYF.

The sample holds many counts of this clonotype. This rearrangement joins TRBV5-1 to TRBJ1-1; D gene unclear. Germline-derived CDR1 and CDR2 are SGHRS and YFSETQ. CDR3 length: 14 amino acids. The germline V and J ends were trimmed by 0 bases and 4 bases, with 10 bases remaining between them. The CDR3 sequence: CASSLAPASTEAFF. The CDR3 DNA follows: TGCGCCAGCAGCTTGGCCCCGGCGAGCACTGAAGCTTTCTTT.

In its sample, this clonotype was seen a few times. The chain links TRBV5-1 to TRBJ2-7; unclear D gene. Germline CDR1 is SGHRS and CDR2 is YFSETQ. The V and J ends lost 0 bases and 9 bases respectively, with 16 bases between them. The length of the CDR3 is 14 residues. The CDR3 spells CASSLASERAVQYF. CDR3 sequence (DNA): TGCGCCAGCAGCTTGGCCTCGGAAAGAGCCGTGCAGTACTTC.

Of note for this clonotype: This clone may be a read error of a much larger clone one base away. This rearrangement joins TRBV6-1 to TRBJ1-4, with no clear D. CDR1 MNHNS and CDR2 SASEGT come from the germline V gene. The CDR3 contains 13 residues. Trimming took 2 bases from V and 12 from J, leaving 13 bases between them. The CDR3 region has the DNA TGTGCCAGCAGTGAAACAATTGGCGAAGAACTGTTTTTT. This encodes CASSETIGEELFF.

This clonotype was counted at least ten times. V is TRBV27 and J is TRBJ2-5; 8 positions match TRBD1. The CDR3 sequence is 20 residues long. The germline V gene has CDR1 MNHEY and CDR2 SMNVEV (reference sequence). Losses at the gene ends were 2 bases for V and 2 bases for J; bases not matched to a gene: 19. CDR3 sequence: CASSLRGNGQGFIWQETQYF. The CDR3 coding sequence is TGTGCCAGCAGTTTAAGGGGGAACGGACAGGGTTTCATATGGCAAGAGACCCAGTACTTC.

At least ten counts were recorded for this clonotype. The chain recombines TRBV28 with TRBJ2-3; 9 nucleotides line up with TRBD2. Germline CDR1 and CDR2: MDHEN and SYDVKM. The CDR3 totals 18 residues. Germline trimming cut 3 bases from V and 0 bases from J; bases unmatched to any gene: 10. The CDR3 protein is CASSFYVLAGTSTDTQYF. The DNA for the CDR3 is TGTGCCAGCAGTTTCTACGTTCTAGCGGGAACTAGCACAGATACGCAGTATTTT.

The V gene is TRBV20-1, the J gene TRBJ1-4; D gene uncertain. The CDR3 loop spans 16 amino acids. Germline V lookup: CDR1 DFQATT, CDR2 SNEGSKA (reference sequence). With 0 bases removed from V and 6 bases from J, the gap between germline ends came to 17 bases. The CDR3 sequence: CSARDVHFRPYEKLFF. Written as DNA, the CDR3 is TGCAGTGCTAGAGACGTTCACTTCCGGCCCTATGAAAAACTGTTTTTT.

This clonotype was observed a few times. The rearrangement links TRBV19 to TRBJ2-3; a weak D match, TRBD2 (5 bases). The V end lost 5 bases, the J end lost 2 bases, and 11 bases lay between the germline ends. This CDR3 region has 14 residues. Per the germline V gene, CDR1 is LNHDA and CDR2 is SQIVND (reference sequence). The CDR3 here is CASSVAYNTDTQYF. In DNA form, the CDR3 reads TGTGCCAGTAGTGTAGCGTATAACACAGATACGCAGTATTTT.

This clonotype has a count of ten or more. The chain is built from TRBV6-5 and TRBJ1-3, with no clear D. The CDR3 has 16 residues. V lost 0 bases, J lost 0 bases, and 9 bases lay in between. From germline, CDR1 is MNHEY and CDR2 SVGAGI. The DNA for the CDR3 is TGTGCCAGCAGTTACTCGCCGGGGAGCTCTGGAAACACCATATATTTT. Its translation: CASSYSPGSSGNTIYF.

The sample holds many counts of this clonotype. The chain is built from TRBV2 and TRBJ2-1; TRBD1 is a possible D gene (6 bases). Germline CDR1 is SNHLY and CDR2 is FYNNEI. The CDR3 runs 12 residues. V was shortened by 8 bases and J by 4 bases, with 9 bases between the two germline ends. CDR3 nucleotides: TGTGCCAGCGCCACAGGGTACAATGAGCAGTTCTTC. This translates into CASATGYNEQFF.

The table lists this clonotype with many counts. V and J are TRBV5-1 and TRBJ2-7; 8 nucleotides align to TRBD2. With 4 bases clipped from V and 0 bases from J, the junction kept 6 bases outside the gene matches. From germline, CDR1 is SGHRS and CDR2 YFSETQ. This CDR3 has 15 amino acids. The CDR3 coding sequence is TGCGCCAGCAGCCAAAGCGGGAGCATCTCCTACGAGCAGTACTTC. As protein: CASSQSGSISYEQYF.

The chain recombines TRBV3-1 with TRBJ1-5; 7 bases are a match to TRBD1. V gave up 3 bases and J gave up 0 bases; unmatched junction bases: 5. CDR1 is LGHDT and CDR2 is YNNKEL in the germline V gene (reference sequence). The CDR3 covers 16 residues. The CDR3 spells CASSHTQGGSNQPQHF. The CDR3 nucleotides read TGTGCCAGCAGCCATACTCAGGGGGGTAGCAATCAGCCCCAGCATTTT.

This clonotype showed up many times. The chain is built from TRBV2 and TRBJ2-7, with TRBD2 matching 10 bases. The CDR3 is 14 amino acids. Germline lookup yields CDR1 SNHLY and CDR2 FYNNEI. V shed 7 bases, J shed 4 bases, and the junction held 7 bases outside the gene matches. CDR3 DNA sequence: TGTGCCAGCAAGCTAGCGGGAGTCACGTACGAGCAGTACTTC. Translation gives CASKLAGVTYEQYF. Together with reference TRBV2 and TRBJ2-7, the CDR3 gives the full variable domain: EPEVTQTPSHQVTQMGQEVILRCVPISNHLYFYWYRQILGQKVEFLVSFYNNEISEKSEIFDDQFSVERPDGSNFTLKIRSTKLEDSAMYFCASKLAGVTYEQYFGPGTRLTVT.

This clonotype occurred a few times. The chain employs TRBV20-1 and TRBJ2-2; 7 bases agree with TRBD1. Germline CDR1 DFQATT, CDR2 SNEGSKA (reference sequence). The junction had 3 bases not matched to a gene; V was cut back by 0 bases and J by 8 bases. This CDR3 is built from 13 residues. The CDR3 protein is CSAREGQAGELFF. As DNA, the CDR3 is TGCAGTGCTAGAGAAGGACAGGCTGGGGAGCTGTTTTTT.

This clonotype was picked up many times. V gene TRBV6-1 combines with J gene TRBJ1-4; TRBD1 agrees at 9 bases. Germline V gene sequence: CDR1 MNHNS, CDR2 SASEGT. The CDR3 is 17 amino acids. With 7 bases clipped from V and 0 bases from J, the junction kept 9 bases outside the gene matches. The CDR3 sequence is CASTDGQGTATNEKLFF. CDR3 nucleotide sequence: TGTGCCAGCACCGATGGACAGGGGACGGCAACTAATGAAAAACTGTTTTTT.

The chain links TRBV9 to TRBJ1-2, with D perhaps matching TRBD1 (5 bases). This CDR3 has 13 amino acids. The germline V gene has CDR1 SGDLS and CDR2 YYNGEE. V dropped 3 bases and J dropped 8 bases, with 14 bases sitting between them. CDR3 amino acids: CASSASGDEGYTF. The CDR3 DNA is TGTGCCAGCAGCGCCTCCGGGGACGAGGGCTACACCTTC.